A single sample is the source of the 5 T cell receptor beta chains below, sequenced in a study of blood T cells in healthy people across ages. Combining a sample-barcoded 5' primer with a J-beta primer mix, a second PCR ran for roughly 7 to 11 cycles. TCRdb analysed the 5' RACE reads with MiXCR anew, one entry per CDR3 protein. The table has approximately 800,000 distinct CDR3 sequences, approximately 59% seen once. The sequenced sample consisted of blood. The receptors were gathered from a man under 40 in good health.

This rearrangement joins TRBV12-3 or TRBV12-4 to TRBJ2-7; possible D gene TRBD1, 6 bases. There are 14 residues in the CDR3. Trimming took off 6 bases at V and 0 bases at J, with 12 bases between the two ends. CDR3 in DNA: TGTGCCAGCAGGGCCGGACAGATCTCCTACGAGCAGTACTTC. Translation: CASRAGQISYEQYF.

The chain combines TRBV27 with TRBJ1-4; 7 bases are a match to TRBD1. Germline CDR1 and CDR2: MNHEY and SMNVEV (reference sequence). The CDR3 is made up of 17 amino acids. Trimming removed 2 bases from V and 0 bases from J; junction bases left unmatched: 6. The CDR3 nucleotides read TGTGCCAGCAGTTTAGGACACGGGACAGCAACTAATGAAAAACTGTTTTTT. It translates to CASSLGHGTATNEKLFF.

V and J are TRBV20-1 and TRBJ2-7; D is unresolved. Germline CDR1 reads DFQATT; CDR2 reads SNEGSKA (reference sequence). Trimming removed 2 bases from V and 5 bases from J, with 7 bases in between. The CDR3 length is 11 residues. CDR3 in DNA: TGCAGTGCTAGACAGATCCACGAGCAGTACTTC. This translates into CSARQIHEQYF.

The chain couples TRBV2 to TRBJ2-4, with 7 bases lining up with TRBD1. V shed 1 base and J 7 bases; nucleotides not matched to a gene: 7. This CDR3 spans 15 amino acids. CDR1 is SNHLY and CDR2 is FYNNEI in the germline V gene. The CDR3 spells CASSEEGQMLNIQYF. The CDR3 DNA reads TGTGCCAGCAGTGAAGAGGGACAGATGTTGAACATTCAGTACTTC.

This clonotype was picked up a small number of times. This chain uses TRBV7-2 with TRBJ2-7; D not certain. The CDR3 extends over 14 amino acids. Germline V gene data show CDR1 as SGHTA and CDR2 as FQGNSA. Deletions cut 5 bases from V and 0 bases from J, with 11 bases between. The CDR3 is CASSPSTPSYEQYF. In DNA, the CDR3 is TGTGCCAGCAGCCCGTCGACGCCCTCCTACGAGCAGTACTTC.